The 18 T cell receptor beta chains listed next were all sequenced from one sample in a study of blood T cell repertoires in COVID-19. TCRdb's copy holds only in-frame clones and misses some; the assay was immunoSEQ multiplex PCR. The table lists around 230,000 clones, about nine tenths of them singletons. The specimen was PBMCs or T cells enriched from blood (not recorded which). The receptors originated from a middle-aged woman with acute COVID-19.

The genes are TRBV4-3 and TRBJ1-2, with a possible D match to TRBD1 (5 bases). Germline lookup yields CDR1 LGHNA and CDR2 YSLEER. This CDR3 has 14 residues. With 1 base removed from V and 8 bases from J, the gap between germline ends came to 14 bases. The CDR3 DNA reads as TGCGCCAGCAGCCAAGGGTTAGGGTGGGGCGGCTACACCTTC. Protein sequence: CASSQGLGWGGYTF.

The chain couples TRBV19 to TRBJ1-2; 7 bases align to TRBD1. V dropped 6 bases and J dropped 0; count of bases not matched to a gene: 10. The germline V gene encodes CDR1 LNHDA and CDR2 SQIVND (reference sequence). CDR3 length: 16 amino acids. CDR3 residues: CASSPAWTGPNYGYTF. In DNA, the CDR3 is TGTGCCAGTAGCCCAGCCTGGACAGGCCCTAACTATGGCTACACCTTC.

The chain employs TRBV6-2 or TRBV6-3 and TRBJ1-2; D ambiguous. The CDR3 loop spans 14 amino acids. Germline CDR1 MNHEY, CDR2 SVGEGT. The V end was cut by 0 bases, the J end by 8 bases, with 13 bases between. The CDR3 bases are TGTGCCAGCAGTTACTCGAGAGGGCAGCGGGGCTACACCTTC. This codes for CASSYSRGQRGYTF.

This rearrangement joins TRBV5-6 to TRBJ1-1; D possibly corresponds to TRBD1 (5 bases). This CDR3 comprises 15 residues. Trimming left V 1 base short and J 3 bases short, with 13 bases between. From germline, CDR1 is SGHDT and CDR2 YYEEEE. The CDR3, as DNA: TGTGCCAGCAGCTTGTTCCCCCAGGGATACACTGAAGCTTTCTTT. Translated, it gives CASSLFPQGYTEAFF.

The V and J genes are TRBV9 and TRBJ2-1, with TRBD2 as a possible D gene (6 bases). The CDR3 is made up of 15 amino acids. Germline lookup yields CDR1 SGDLS and CDR2 YYNGEE. V was pared by 0 bases and J by 5 bases, with 12 bases between. The CDR3: CASSVATSLNNEQFF. CDR3 in DNA: TGTGCCAGCAGCGTAGCCACTAGCCTCAACAATGAGCAGTTCTTC. The full variable domain, with the rest looked up from reference TRBV9 and TRBJ2-1, is DSGVTQTPKHLITATGQRVTLRCSPRSGDLSVYWYQQSLDQGLQFLIQYYNGEERAKGNILERFSAQQFPDLHSELNLSSLELGDSALYFCASSVATSLNNEQFFGPGTRLTVL.

This sequence joins TRBV19 and TRBJ1-5; D is undetermined. V lost 3 bases to trimming and J lost 7 bases, with 10 bases between them. The CDR3 loop spans 13 amino acids. Germline CDR1 and CDR2: LNHDA and SQIVND (reference sequence). CDR3 loop: CASSIMEGQPQHF. CDR3 sequence (DNA): TGTGCCAGTAGTATTATGGAGGGCCAGCCCCAGCATTTT.

The chain carries TRBV29-1 and TRBJ1-6; D is possibly TRBD1 (6 bases). Between the trimmed V and J ends, which lost 7 bases and 9 bases, there was a span of 16 bases. The CDR3 is 13 amino acids. Germline lookup yields CDR1 SQVTM and CDR2 ANQGSEA. The CDR3, as DNA: TGCAGCGCTAAGGCAGGGGAAAGTTCACCCCTCCACTTT. Translated, it gives CSAKAGESSPLHF.

This rearrangement joins TRBV12-5 to TRBJ2-7; the D gene is possibly TRBD1 (5 bases). Trimming pared 1 base from V and 0 bases from J, leaving 10 bases between. CDR1 LGHNT and CDR2 FRNRAP come from the germline V gene. The CDR3 is 15 amino acids. CDR3 DNA sequence: TGTGCTAGTGGTTTGGAGACAGCGAGCTCCTACGAGCAGTACGTC. Amino acids: CASGLETASSYEQYV.

V and J are TRBV7-8 and TRBJ2-1, with D perhaps TRBD2 (5 bases). Trimming took off 3 bases at V and 0 bases at J, with 15 bases between the two ends. Germline CDR1 reads SGHVS; CDR2 reads FQNEAQ. There are 17 residues in the CDR3. This chain's CDR3 is CASSFLGGRRSYNEQFF. The CDR3 DNA is TGTGCCAGCAGCTTCCTTGGCGGGCGGCGCTCCTACAATGAGCAGTTCTTC.

The V and J genes are TRBV28 and TRBJ1-2; possibly TRBD1 for D (6 bases). Between the trimmed V and J ends, which lost 6 bases and 4 bases, there was a span of 15 bases. Germline-derived CDR1 and CDR2 are MDHEN and SYDVKM. CDR3 size: 14 residues. The CDR3 nucleotides are TGTGCCAGCAGCCGCGCAGGGGCGGGCTATGGCTACACCTTC. Amino acids: CASSRAGAGYGYTF.

V gene TRBV7-2 combines with J gene TRBJ2-2, with D unresolved. Trimming shortened V by 4 bases and J by 2 bases, and 11 bases separated the two germline ends. The germline CDR1 and CDR2 sequences are SGHTA and FQGNSA. This CDR3 comprises 15 residues. The CDR3 coding sequence is TGTGCCAGCAGCTACGCGGCAGTTAACACCGGGGAGCTGTTTTTT. This translates into CASSYAAVNTGELFF.

V gene TRBV7-2 combines with J gene TRBJ1-5; TRBD1 might be the D (5 bases). V lost 0 bases and J lost 0, with 12 bases in between. This CDR3 spans 17 amino acids. Germline V CDR1 and CDR2: SGHTA, FQGNSA. The CDR3 here is CASSLAASTVSNQPQHF. CDR3 DNA sequence: TGTGCCAGCAGCTTAGCGGCTTCGACAGTTAGCAATCAGCCCCAGCATTTT.

This clone was seen just once. This chain connects TRBV19 to TRBJ1-1; 8 positions match TRBD1. The J segment lost 1 base and the V segment lost 4 bases, leaving 5 bases of the junction unmatched. CDR1 and CDR2 (germline): LNHDA, SQIVND (reference sequence). The CDR3 covers 15 residues. As DNA, the CDR3 is TGTGCCAGTAGTAACCCCGGGACAGGGAACACTGAAGCTTTCTTT. This sequence encodes CASSNPGTGNTEAFF.

V usage is TRBV12-5 and J usage is TRBJ2-7, with D possibly TRBD1 on 5 matching bases. Trimming cost V 4 bases and J 0 bases, with 13 bases left between them. The germline V gene encodes CDR1 LGHNT and CDR2 FRNRAP. The CDR3 spans 15 residues. Here the CDR3 DNA reads TGTGCTAGTGGTTCCCAGGGTGGCGGCTCCTACGAGCAGTACTTC. Protein: CASGSQGGGSYEQYF.

The CDR3 nucleotides are TGTGCCAGCAGCTTGGACAGGAGAGTCTATGGCTACACCTTC. Residues: CASSLDRRVYGYTF. This chain links TRBV7-9 with TRBJ1-2; TRBD1 aligns across 7 bases. CDR1 and CDR2 (germline): SEHNR, FQNEAQ (reference sequence). V was pared by 3 bases and J by 4 bases, with 5 bases of the junction left unmatched. The CDR3 loop spans 14 amino acids.

The chain carries TRBV5-4 and TRBJ1-6; 9 positions agree with TRBD1. This CDR3 is built from 16 residues. CDR1 and CDR2 (germline): SGHNT, YYREEE (reference sequence). J lost 10 bases, V lost 0 bases, and 8 bases had no gene match. The CDR3 spells CASSLGVGDRVSPLHF. In DNA form, the CDR3 reads TGTGCCAGCAGCTTGGGGGTAGGGGACAGGGTGTCACCCCTCCACTTT.

V and J are TRBV6-5 and TRBJ1-1; 9 bases line up with TRBD1. The CDR3 spans 14 residues. The germline V gene has CDR1 MNHEY and CDR2 SVGAGI. With V trimmed by 6 bases and J by 11 bases, 13 bases remained unmatched. CDR3 loop: CASSEGEDRGPAFF. The CDR3 region has the DNA TGTGCCAGCAGCGAGGGTGAGGACAGGGGTCCCGCTTTCTTT.

This rearrangement joins TRBV7-9 to TRBJ1-5; D gene unclear. The CDR3 sequence is 14 residues long. Germline V gives CDR1 SEHNR, CDR2 FQNEAQ (reference sequence). Trimming left V 5 bases short and J 3 bases short, with 11 bases between. The CDR3 DNA reads TGTGCCAGCAGCACAGACACCGACAATCAGCCCCAGCATTTT. Its translation: CASSTDTDNQPQHF.